A single sample is the source of the 2 T cell receptor beta chains below, sequenced in a study of shared clonotypes between healthy human individuals. Repertoires were generated with immunoSEQ multiplex PCR, while TCRdb's copy carries only in-frame clones and drops some. The table includes 550,000 to 800,000 clones, roughly 70% detected once. The sample consisted of memory CD4+ T cells sorted from blood. Subset denoted: CD45RA-negative fraction. The receptor set was obtained from a woman under 40 in good health.

The chain uses TRBV5-1 and TRBJ1-1; 9 bases align to TRBD1. Germline lookup yields CDR1 SGHRS and CDR2 YFSETQ. The trim removed 2 bases at V and 3 bases at J, leaving 11 bases unmatched. The CDR3 sequence is 17 residues long. Written as DNA, the CDR3 is TGCGCCAGCAGCTTTGGACAGGGGCGGAACCGATACACTGAAGCTTTCTTT. Its translation: CASSFGQGRNRYTEAFF.

This sequence joins TRBV5-1 and TRBJ1-3; D is perhaps TRBD1 (6 bases). The CDR3 has 18 amino acids. V was trimmed by 5 bases and J by 2 bases, leaving 23 bases between them. Germline loops: CDR1 SGHRS, CDR2 YFSETQ. The chain's CDR3 is CASSITFKQGSTGNTIYF. As DNA, the CDR3 is TGCGCCAGCAGTATCACCTTTAAACAGGGCTCCACTGGAAACACCATATATTTT.